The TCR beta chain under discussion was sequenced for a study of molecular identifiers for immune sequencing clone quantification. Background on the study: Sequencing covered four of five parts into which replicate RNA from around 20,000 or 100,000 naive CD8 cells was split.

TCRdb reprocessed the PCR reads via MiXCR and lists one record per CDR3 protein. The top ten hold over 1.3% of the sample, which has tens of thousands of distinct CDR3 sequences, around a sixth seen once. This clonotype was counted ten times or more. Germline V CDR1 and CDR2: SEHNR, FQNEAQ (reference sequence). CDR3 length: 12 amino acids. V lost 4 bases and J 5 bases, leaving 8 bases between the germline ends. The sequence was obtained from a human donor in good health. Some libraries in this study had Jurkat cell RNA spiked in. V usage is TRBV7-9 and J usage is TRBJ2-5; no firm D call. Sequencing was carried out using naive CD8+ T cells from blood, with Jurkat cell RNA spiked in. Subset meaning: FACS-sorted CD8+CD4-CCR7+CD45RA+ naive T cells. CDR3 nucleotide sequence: TGTGCCAGCAGCTATATGGGCGAGACCCAGTACTTC. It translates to CASSYMGETQYF.